Below, 18 T cell receptor beta chains from the same sample are listed, as sequenced in a study of blood T cell repertoires in COVID-19 (dated by TCRdb to the early 2020s). Library generation was performed with the immunoSEQ multiplex PCR assay. This is the immuneACCESS table as TCRdb keeps it, with only in-frame sequences that have V and J called. A part of the clones is gone; compared with another copy, unresolved V genes explain less than half, and the rest is unexplained. The sample table records 150,000 to 200,000 clones; around four fifths of these occur just once. The ten largest clones take up approximately 18% of the sample. Sequenced input: peripheral blood. The origin of the receptors is a woman aged 70-85 years who had recovered from COVID-19.

This clone showed up just once. V usage is TRBV7-2 and J usage is TRBJ1-5, with D perhaps matching TRBD1 (6 bases). The CDR3 has 15 residues. Germline assignment: CDR1 SGHTA and CDR2 FQGNSA. V dropped 7 bases and J dropped 6 bases, with 19 bases sitting between them. DNA of the CDR3: TGTGCCAGCACCCCTGGGGGGGCGCGGGGTCAGCCCCAGCATTTT. Translating gives CASTPGGARGQPQHF.

This chain connects TRBV6-6 to TRBJ1-5; 7 bases fit TRBD1. Germline lookup yields CDR1 MNHNY and CDR2 SVGAGI (reference sequence). The junction had 11 bases not matched to a gene; V was cut back by 4 bases and J by 5 bases. The CDR3 is 16 amino acids. This CDR3 reads CASSWGDRQGHQPQHF. In DNA, the CDR3 is TGTGCCAGCAGTTGGGGGGACCGACAGGGCCATCAGCCCCAGCATTTT.

The J gene is TRBJ1-2, the V gene TRBV5-1, with a possible D match to TRBD1 (5 bases). Germline CDR1 and CDR2: SGHRS and YFSETQ. The CDR3 contains 16 residues. The V and J ends lost 0 bases and 5 bases respectively, with 17 bases between them. In DNA, the CDR3 is TGCGCCAGCAGCTTGGCCCTCTCGGGGGGAACTTATGGCTACACCTTC. This gives the protein CASSLALSGGTYGYTF.

V and J are TRBV7-3 and TRBJ1-3; D might be TRBD1 (6 bases). The CDR3 spans 13 residues. Deletions cut 5 bases from V and 4 bases from J, with 9 bases between. Germline V CDR1 and CDR2: SGHTA, FQGTGA. This CDR3 reads CASSRGKGNTIYF. Written as DNA, the CDR3 is TGTGCCAGCAGCAGGGGGAAGGGAAACACCATATATTTT.

The chain couples TRBV12-5 to TRBJ1-5; the D gene is possibly TRBD1 (6 bases). V was trimmed by 6 bases and J by 7 bases, leaving 10 bases between them. Germline V gene lookup returns CDR1 LGHNT and CDR2 FRNRAP. The CDR3 has 12 amino acids. The DNA for the CDR3 is TGTGCTAGTGGAGGGAGGGGGCAGCCCCAGCATTTT. Its protein is CASGGRGQPQHF.

The J gene is TRBJ1-2, the V gene TRBV19; 8 nucleotides line up with TRBD1. The V gene's germline CDR1 is LNHDA and CDR2 SQIVND (reference sequence). This CDR3 contains 13 residues. The V gene end was trimmed by 5 bases and the J gene end by 7 bases; junction bases not matched to a gene: 6. CDR3 coding DNA: TGTGCCAGTAGTCCCAGGACAGGGCCTGGCTACACCTTC. This encodes CASSPRTGPGYTF.

This clone was seen once. The rearrangement joins TRBV6-1 to TRBJ1-2; D not resolved. V was trimmed by 2 bases and J by 3 bases, leaving 19 bases between them. The CDR3 totals 17 residues. Germline V gene lookup returns CDR1 MNHNS and CDR2 SASEGT. This chain's CDR3 is CASSEPRPSAEYYGYTF. For the CDR3, the DNA is TGTGCCAGCAGTGAACCTCGCCCATCGGCGGAATACTATGGCTACACCTTC.

This sequence joins TRBV5-4 and TRBJ1-2; 7 nucleotides line up with TRBD1. With 2 bases clipped from V and 4 bases from J, the junction kept 5 bases outside the gene matches. Germline V gives CDR1 SGHNT, CDR2 YYREEE (reference sequence). The CDR3 consists of 14 residues. CDR3 loop: CASSFTGTAYGYTF. The DNA for the CDR3 is TGTGCCAGCAGCTTTACCGGGACAGCCTATGGCTACACCTTC.

The chain is built from TRBV5-6 and TRBJ2-1, with 7 bases that match TRBD2. CDR1 SGHDT and CDR2 YYEEEE come from the germline V gene. The CDR3 consists of 15 residues. The V and J ends lost 4 bases and 9 bases, in that order; junction bases with no gene match: 13. The CDR3 DNA reads TGTGCCAGCAGCCCGTTGGCTAGCGGATGGGGTGAGCAGTTCTTC. The encoded protein is CASSPLASGWGEQFF.

This clone turned up a few times. V and J are TRBV12-3 or TRBV12-4 and TRBJ2-7, with D tentatively TRBD2 (5 bases). V lost 6 bases to trimming and J lost 0 bases, with 6 bases between them. This CDR3 has 12 residues. CDR3 loop: CASSEGSYEQYF. Written as DNA, the CDR3 is TGTGCCAGCAGCGAGGGCTCCTACGAGCAGTACTTC.

This sequence joins TRBV5-1 and TRBJ2-5; weak D call: TRBD1 (6 bases). In germline, CDR1 is SGHRS, CDR2 YFSETQ. This CDR3 is built from 12 residues. V shed 4 bases and J shed 5 bases, with 9 bases lying between them. CDR3 sequence (DNA): TGCGCCAGCAGCCGGGACACGGAGACCCAGTACTTC. This gives the protein CASSRDTETQYF.

Of note for this clone: The same CDR3 is also encoded by other DNA sequences in this sample. The chain is built from TRBV9 and TRBJ2-5, with a possible D match to TRBD2 (7 bases). CDR1 and CDR2 (germline): SGDLS, YYNGEE. V dropped 0 bases and J dropped 2 bases, with 14 bases sitting between them. CDR3 size: 16 residues. The CDR3 here is CASSVAGGRGQETQYF. The CDR3 region has the DNA TGTGCCAGCAGCGTAGCTGGGGGGAGGGGGCAAGAGACCCAGTACTTC.

About this clone itself: Within the sample, other DNA sequences also encode this same CDR3. V is TRBV6-1 and J is TRBJ1-5, with 7 positions matching TRBD1. This CDR3 has 15 amino acids. V shed 1 base, J shed 2 bases, and the junction held 2 bases outside the gene matches. In germline, CDR1 is MNHNS, CDR2 SASEGT. Here the CDR3 reads CASSEGQGRNQPQHF. As DNA, the CDR3 is TGTGCCAGCAGTGAAGGACAGGGTCGCAATCAGCCCCAGCATTTT.

This sequence joins TRBV12-3 or TRBV12-4 and TRBJ1-2; 7 nucleotides align to TRBD1. CDR3 length equals 13 residues. V shed 6 bases, J shed 3 bases, and the junction held 4 bases outside the gene matches. The DNA of the CDR3 is TGTGCCAGCAGGGAAACAGGGGACTATGGCTACACCTTC. This codes for CASRETGDYGYTF.

This chain connects TRBV15 to TRBJ1-5, with TRBD1 matching 7 bases. CDR3 length: 15 residues. Germline V lookup: CDR1 LNHNV, CDR2 YYDKDF (reference sequence). The junction had 6 bases not matched to a gene; V was cut back by 5 bases and J by 2 bases. The CDR3 DNA reads as TGTGCCACCAGCGAACAGGGGCTGGGCAATCAGCCCCAGCATTTT. Encoded protein: CATSEQGLGNQPQHF.

This clone was counted between two and nine times. In DNA, the CDR3 is TGTGCCAGCACCCGTGTTGGGACGGGAGAGGAGACCCAGTACTTC. It translates to CASTRVGTGEETQYF. The chain couples TRBV9 to TRBJ2-5; D might be TRBD2 (6 bases). V was shortened by 6 bases and J by 5 bases, with 20 bases between the two germline ends. This CDR3 has 15 residues. The germline CDR1 and CDR2 sequences are SGDLS and YYNGEE.

The chain uses TRBV12-3 or TRBV12-4 and TRBJ1-1; no definite D call. V lost 6 bases, J lost 1 base, and 9 bases lay in between. The CDR3 runs to 13 residues. CDR3 DNA: TGTGCCAGCAGGACAACCTCGAACACTGAAGCTTTCTTT. Protein product: CASRTTSNTEAFF.

This clone was seen once. The gene calls are TRBV19 and TRBJ2-2, with a possible D match to TRBD1 (6 bases). The CDR3 is 16 residues long. The ends were cut back, 7 bases at V and 0 bases at J, with 15 bases in the middle. Germline lookup yields CDR1 LNHDA and CDR2 SQIVND (reference sequence). This CDR3 is CASTKRGIANTGELFF. CDR3 nucleotides: TGTGCCAGTACCAAAAGGGGGATCGCGAACACCGGGGAGCTGTTTTTT.